One sample yielded the 26 T cell receptor beta chains listed below, sequenced in a study of shared clonotypes between healthy human individuals. CD45RO-negative cells were positively selected for CCR7, leaving out terminally differentiated effector memory CD45RA+ cells. Using immunoSEQ multiplex PCR, the repertoire was profiled, and TCRdb retains in-frame clones only, with some absent. The data hold about 680,000 clones, with 92% observed a single time. Sample: naive CD8+ T cells sorted from blood. The origin of the receptors is a man aged 30 to 39 in good health.

V is TRBV6-1 and J is TRBJ2-1; maybe TRBD2 (6 bases). This CDR3 is built from 16 residues. V dropped 2 bases and J dropped 4 bases, with 15 bases sitting between them. The V gene's germline CDR1 is MNHNS and CDR2 SASEGT. CDR3 in amino acids: CASSENGGEGYNEQFF. The DNA for the CDR3 is TGTGCCAGCAGTGAAAACGGAGGGGAAGGTTACAATGAGCAGTTCTTC.

The chain combines TRBV6-5 with TRBJ1-1; a weak D match, TRBD1 (6 bases). Germline CDR1 is MNHEY and CDR2 is SVGAGI. With 5 bases removed from V and 1 base from J, the gap between germline ends came to 11 bases. CDR3 length: 14 amino acids. CDR3 DNA sequence: TGTGCCAGCAGTATGGGGACACCGAACACTGAAGCTTTCTTT. As protein: CASSMGTPNTEAFF.

The rearrangement joins TRBV7-9 to TRBJ2-5; D might be TRBD1 (6 bases). Germline CDR1 is SEHNR and CDR2 is FQNEAQ (reference sequence). V dropped 6 bases and J dropped 3 bases, with 11 bases sitting between them. The CDR3 has 13 amino acids. CDR3 nucleotides: TGTGCCAGCAGTCGCTGGACAGAAGAGACCCAGTACTTC. It is translated as CASSRWTEETQYF.

This sequence joins TRBV7-8 and TRBJ2-1; tentatively, D is TRBD2 (6 bases). Between the trimmed V and J ends, which lost 3 bases and 0 bases, there was a span of 18 bases. Germline loops: CDR1 SGHVS, CDR2 FQNEAQ. The CDR3 is 18 residues long. In DNA, the CDR3 is TGTGCCAGCAGCTTGCCTTCGGGCAGCGGGTCCTCCTACAATGAGCAGTTCTTC. This translates into CASSLPSGSGSSYNEQFF.

CDR3 amino acids: CASSQRPGQDTDTQYF. The CDR3 DNA sequence: TGTGCCAGCAGTCAAAGGCCGGGACAGGACACAGATACGCAGTATTTT. The chain uses TRBV28 and TRBJ2-3; TRBD1 aligns across 8 bases. Trimming cost V 5 bases and J 2 bases; bases outside gene matches: 9. Per germline, CDR1 MDHEN and CDR2 SYDVKM. The CDR3 is 16 residues long.

V is TRBV6-6 and J is TRBJ2-7; the D gene is possibly TRBD1 (6 bases). This CDR3 spans 13 amino acids. CDR1 is MNHNY and CDR2 is SVGAGI in the germline V gene (reference sequence). V was clipped by 3 bases and J by 3 bases, with 9 bases between them. In DNA form, the CDR3 reads TGTGCCAGCAGTTATAGGACAGACTACGAGCAGTACTTC. Amino acid sequence: CASSYRTDYEQYF.

This chain connects TRBV7-3 to TRBJ2-5; D assignment may be TRBD1 or TRBD2 (5 bases each). V dropped 5 bases and J dropped 7 bases, with 11 bases sitting between them. CDR1 is SGHTA, CDR2 FQGTGA, per germline. The CDR3 is 12 residues long. The CDR3 loop is CASSPEGRTQYF. Here the CDR3 DNA reads TGTGCCAGCAGCCCAGAGGGGCGGACCCAGTACTTC.

This chain uses TRBV7-8 with TRBJ2-1; 8 bases align to TRBD1. Germline V gene lookup returns CDR1 SGHVS and CDR2 FQNEAQ. The ends lost 6 bases at V and 2 bases at J; junction bases unmatched: 6. The CDR3 spans 15 residues. CDR3 sequence (DNA): TGTGCCAGCAGTTCGTACAGGGGGGCCTACAATGAGCAGTTCTTC. This gives the protein CASSSYRGAYNEQFF. The whole variable domain, remainder taken from reference TRBV7-8 and TRBJ2-1, is GAGVSQSPRYKVAKRGQDVALRCDPISGHVSLFWYQQALGQGPEFLTYFQNEAQLDKSGLPSDRFFAERPEGSVSTLKIQRTQQEDSAVYLCASSSYRGAYNEQFFGPGTRLTVL.

About this clone: The same CDR3 can be traced to other DNA sequences in this sample. The chain carries TRBV9 and TRBJ2-1; 10 bases fit TRBD2. Germline V gene sequence: CDR1 SGDLS, CDR2 YYNGEE. With V trimmed by 3 bases and J by 0 bases, 3 bases remained unmatched. This CDR3 region has 16 residues. The CDR3 DNA follows: TGTGCCAGCAGCGGACTAGCGGGCGGCTCCTACAATGAGCAGTTCTTC. Translated, it gives CASSGLAGGSYNEQFF.

This clone has only one observation. This chain links TRBV10-3 with TRBJ2-5; D call uncertain. The CDR3 is 12 amino acids. From germline, CDR1 is ENHRY and CDR2 SYGVKD. Deletions cut 3 bases from V and 3 bases from J, with 5 bases between. CDR3 amino acids: CAISELEETQYF. The CDR3 bases are TGTGCCATCAGTGAATTGGAAGAGACCCAGTACTTC.

The chain joins TRBV15 to TRBJ2-7; unclear D gene. V lost 3 bases, J lost 5 bases, and 8 bases lay in between. The CDR3 contains 12 residues. Germline V gene sequence: CDR1 LNHNV, CDR2 YYDKDF (reference sequence). The CDR3 loop is CATSSYSDEQYF. CDR3 sequence (DNA): TGTGCCACCAGCAGCTACTCAGACGAGCAGTACTTC.

The chain joins TRBV28 to TRBJ2-1; perhaps TRBD2 as D (6 bases). Trimming took off 2 bases at V and 0 bases at J, with 8 bases between the two ends. The germline gives CDR1 MDHEN, CDR2 SYDVKM. The CDR3 covers 15 residues. The CDR3 nucleotides read TGTGCCAGCAGTTTACTAGCGAACTCCTACAATGAGCAGTTCTTC. Its protein product is CASSLLANSYNEQFF. The variable domain in full, with the rest retrieved from reference TRBV28 and TRBJ2-1, is DVKVTQSSRYLVKRTGEKVFLECVQDMDHENMFWYRQDPGLGLRLIYFSYDVKMKEKGDIPEGYSVSREKKERFSLILESASTNQTSMYLCASSLLANSYNEQFFGPGTRLTVL.

The V call is TRBV27, the J call TRBJ2-7; TRBD1 matches at 7 bases. Trimming cost V 2 bases and J 0 bases; bases outside gene matches: 10. CDR1 is MNHEY and CDR2 is SMNVEV in the germline V gene (reference sequence). The CDR3 has 17 amino acids. CDR3 in amino acids: CASSLSVRWDSSYEQYF. CDR3 bases: TGTGCCAGCAGTTTAAGTGTACGGTGGGACAGCTCCTACGAGCAGTACTTC.

In this sample, this clone turned up once. This sequence joins TRBV18 and TRBJ2-3; D not certain. Trimming left V 3 bases short and J 5 bases short, with 15 bases between. The CDR3 extends over 15 amino acids. CDR1 and CDR2 from the germline V gene are KGHSH and LQKENI. DNA for the CDR3: TGTGCCAGCTCACCCTCCGGTGAGGTGGGAGATACGCAGTATTTT. It specifies CASSPSGEVGDTQYF.

A note on this clone: A junction boundary mismatches the germline segment, possibly from a read error. The chain employs TRBV6-6 and TRBJ2-1, with 11 bases identical to TRBD1. This CDR3 spans 15 amino acids. Germline V lookup: CDR1 MNHNY, CDR2 SVGAGI (reference sequence). The CDR3 coding sequence is TGTGCCAGCAGCTACTCCGGGACAGGGGGCAATGAGCAGTTCTTC. Its protein is CASSYSGTGGNEQFF.

The genes are TRBV15 and TRBJ2-3; 9 nucleotides align to TRBD2. Germline-derived CDR1 and CDR2 are LNHNV and YYDKDF (reference sequence). V shed 1 base and J 8 bases; nucleotides not matched to a gene: 13. This CDR3 has 17 residues. The CDR3 region is CATSRGGSGRGQGTQYF. As DNA, the CDR3 is TGTGCCACCAGCAGAGGGGGTAGCGGGAGAGGCCAAGGTACGCAGTATTTT. The whole variable domain, remainder taken from reference TRBV15 and TRBJ2-3, is DAMVIQNPRYQVTQFGKPVTLSCSQTLNHNVMYWYQQKSSQAPKLLFHYYDKDFNNEADTPDNFQSRRPNTSFCFLDIRSPGLGDTAMYLCATSRGGSGRGQGTQYFGPGTRLTVL.

J is TRBJ2-7 and V is TRBV4-1; TRBD2 matches 7 bases. The CDR3 contains 14 residues. The J segment lost 6 bases and the V segment lost 3 bases, leaving 8 bases of the junction unmatched. Germline CDR1 reads MGHRA; CDR2 reads YSYEKL. CDR3: CASSHRLASGEQYF. The CDR3 DNA is TGCGCCAGCAGCCACCGACTAGCTTCCGGCGAGCAGTACTTC.

The gene calls are TRBV5-4 and TRBJ2-7, with 7 nucleotides matching TRBD1. There are 15 residues in the CDR3. Germline V gene lookup returns CDR1 SGHNT and CDR2 YYREEE (reference sequence). Unmatched junction bases numbered 7, after V lost 4 bases and J lost 0 bases. DNA of the CDR3: TGTGCCAGCAGCGACGACAGGGCCAACTCCTACGAGCAGTACTTC. Its translation is CASSDDRANSYEQYF.

V and J are TRBV5-4 and TRBJ2-1; D ambiguous. Germline lookup yields CDR1 SGHNT and CDR2 YYREEE (reference sequence). V shed 0 bases and J shed 2 bases, with 6 bases lying between them. CDR3 size: 14 residues. The CDR3 sequence: CASSLEQTYNEQFF. As DNA, the CDR3 is TGTGCCAGCAGCTTGGAACAGACCTACAATGAGCAGTTCTTC. Complete variable domain (other parts from reference TRBV5-4 and TRBJ2-1): ETGVTQSPTHLIKTRGQQVTLRCSSQSGHNTVSWYQQALGQGPQFIFQYYREEENGRGNFPPRFSGLQFPNYSSELNVNALELDDSALYLCASSLEQTYNEQFFGPGTRLTVL.

This clone was recorded only once. The chain employs TRBV2 and TRBJ2-5; TRBD2 might be the D (6 bases). Germline values: CDR1 SNHLY, CDR2 FYNNEI. The V end was cut by 9 bases, the J end by 2 bases, with 19 bases between. This CDR3 is 15 amino acids long. As DNA, the CDR3 is TGTGCCAGTGGAGGGTGGGACTCCAGTCAAGAGACCCAGTACTTC. This sequence encodes CASGGWDSSQETQYF.

CDR3 sequence: CASSFRLAGDSYNEQFF. CDR3 nucleotide sequence: TGCGCCAGCAGCTTCCGCCTAGCGGGAGACTCCTACAATGAGCAGTTCTTC. The V and J genes are TRBV5-1 and TRBJ2-1; 10 bases match TRBD2. Germline V gene sequence: CDR1 SGHRS, CDR2 YFSETQ. Trimming cost V 2 bases and J 0 bases; bases outside gene matches: 5. This CDR3 has 17 residues.

The V gene is TRBV10-2, the J gene TRBJ2-1; perhaps TRBD2 as D (5 bases). CDR3 length equals 16 residues. V was shortened by 0 bases and J by 0 bases, with 9 bases between the two germline ends. From germline, CDR1 is WSHSY and CDR2 SAAADI. CDR3 in DNA: TGCGCCAGCAGTGAGTCAGGTGGGAGCTCCTACAATGAGCAGTTCTTC. Residues: CASSESGGSSYNEQFF.

The gene calls are TRBV7-2 and TRBJ2-1, with 9 bases fitting TRBD2. In germline, CDR1 is SGHTA, CDR2 FQGNSA. V lost 5 bases to trimming and J lost 7 bases; unmatched junction nucleotides: 9. The CDR3 runs to 15 residues. This chain's CDR3 is CASSNRIAGVNEQFF. CDR3 DNA sequence: TGTGCCAGCAGCAATCGGATAGCGGGAGTTAATGAGCAGTTCTTC.

The chain employs TRBV7-9 and TRBJ1-1; tentative D call: TRBD1 (5 bases). The CDR3 covers 13 residues. CDR1 is SEHNR and CDR2 is FQNEAQ in the germline V gene (reference sequence). V was clipped by 5 bases and J by 1 base, with 8 bases between them. The CDR3 reads CASSKQENTEAFF. CDR3 DNA sequence: TGTGCCAGCAGCAAACAGGAGAACACTGAAGCTTTCTTT.

This sequence joins TRBV11-2 and TRBJ2-6; no clear D. The V and J ends lost 1 base and 5 bases respectively, with 15 bases between them. This CDR3 is built from 17 residues. Germline CDR1 SGHAT, CDR2 FQNNGV. The CDR3 sequence: CASSLVNPSLWANVLTF. The CDR3 DNA follows: TGTGCCAGCAGCTTAGTAAACCCGTCCCTCTGGGCCAACGTCCTGACTTTC.

The V and J genes are TRBV29-1 and TRBJ2-7, with 10 bases fitting TRBD2. CDR1 is SQVTM and CDR2 is ANQGSEA in the germline V gene. The CDR3 contains 15 residues. After removal of 2 bases from V and 1 base from J, the junction contained 5 bases not matched to a gene. The CDR3 DNA sequence: TGCAGCGTTGAACTAGCGGGAGACGAATCCTACGAGCAGTACTTC. Amino acids: CSVELAGDESYEQYF.